The T cell receptor beta chain described here comes from a study of T-cell reconstitution after alpha-beta-depleted transplantation in children. Whole-study findings and limits: Several hundred graft clones that had expanded were reportedly the source of alpha-beta T cells about two months after transplant. After transplant, high TCRbeta diversity at day 60 in some patients arose from surviving recipient T cells and thymic progenitors.

In its sample, this clonotype was seen many times. Its antigen is undetermined. Researchers prepared the TCRbeta library using unique molecular identifiers, the study reports. TCRdb fed the PCR reads into MiXCR, producing one record per CDR3 protein. The profile covers about 600,000 distinct CDR3 sequences, with roughly 23% appearing a single time and 13% to 15% taken by the ten largest. This CDR3 has 16 residues. Germline loops: CDR1 DFQATT, CDR2 SNEGSKA (reference sequence). With V trimmed by 0 bases and J by 0 bases, 3 bases remained unmatched. The sequence was collected from a boy under three years old who had a stem cell transplant for acute myeloid leukemia, so the T cells may come from the graft donor. V and J are TRBV20-1 and TRBJ2-1, with 9 bases matching TRBD2. The specimen comprised PBMCs, mostly from graft donor cells, sampled 360 days after TCRalphabeta/CD19-depleted stem cell transplant. CDR3: CSARDASGASYNEQFF. Written as DNA, the CDR3 is TGCAGTGCTAGAGATGCTAGCGGGGCCTCCTACAATGAGCAGTTCTTC.